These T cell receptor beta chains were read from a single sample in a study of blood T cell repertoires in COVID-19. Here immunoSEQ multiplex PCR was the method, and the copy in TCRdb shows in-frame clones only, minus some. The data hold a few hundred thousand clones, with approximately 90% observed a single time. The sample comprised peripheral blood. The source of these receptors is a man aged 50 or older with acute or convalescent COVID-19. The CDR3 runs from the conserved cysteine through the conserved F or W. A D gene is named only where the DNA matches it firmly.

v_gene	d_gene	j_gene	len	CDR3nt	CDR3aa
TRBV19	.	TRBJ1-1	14	TGTGCCAGTAGTACCAGGGTTTCTAACACTGAAGCTTTCTTT	CASSTRVSNTEAFF
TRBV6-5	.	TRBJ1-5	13	TGTGCCAGCGTGGAAACAGGGATAGAGCCCCAGCATTTT	CASVETGIEPQHF
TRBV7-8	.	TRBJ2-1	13	TGTGCCAGCAGCTTAGCACAGCACAATGAGCAGTTCTTC	CASSLAQHNEQFF
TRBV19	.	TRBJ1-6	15	TGTGCCAGTAGTCCCCAGGGCAAGCATAATTCACCCCTCCACTTT	CASSPQGKHNSPLHF
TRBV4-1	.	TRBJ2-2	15	TGCGCCAGCAGCCAAGATCATTGGGGGGCCGGGGAGCTGTTTTTT	CASSQDHWGAGELFF
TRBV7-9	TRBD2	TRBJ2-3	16	TGTGCCAGCAGCTTTTCACGCGGGACTAGTACAGATACGCAGTATTTT	CASSFSRGTSTDTQYF
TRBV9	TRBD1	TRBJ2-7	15	TGTGCCAGCAGCGCCTCGGGACAGTCTTACTACGAGCAGTACTTC	CASSASGQSYYEQYF
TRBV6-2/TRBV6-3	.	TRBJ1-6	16	TGTGCCAGCAGTTACCCTTCGGCTGGCGCCCGGGGACCCCTCCACTTT	CASSYPSAGARGPLHF
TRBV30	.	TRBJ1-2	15	TGTGCCTGGAGTGTACGACAGCAAAGTGGATATGGCTACACCTTC	CAWSVRQQSGYGYTF
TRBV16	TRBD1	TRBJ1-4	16	TGTGCCAGCAGCCAATCGCGGCCAGGGGGTCCAGAAAAACTGTTTTTT	CASSQSRPGGPEKLFF
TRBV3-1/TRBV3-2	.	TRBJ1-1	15	TGTGCCAGCAGCCAAGCCGGCGGAATAAACACTGAAGCTTTCTTT	CASSQAGGINTEAFF